This passage covers 28 T cell receptor beta chains from one sample sequenced in a study of blood T cell repertoires in COVID-19. Only in-frame clones appear in the TCRdb table, and some are missing; sequencing was by immunoSEQ multiplex PCR. The sample has under 95,000 clones; just over 85% are singletons. Sequenced material: peripheral blood. The receptors derive from a human donor in a cohort sampled during active COVID-19.

The chain links TRBV28 to TRBJ2-4; a possible D gene is TRBD1 (5 bases). The germline V gene encodes CDR1 MDHEN and CDR2 SYDVKM. The CDR3 extends over 17 amino acids. The V end was cut by 4 bases, the J end by 1 base, with 17 bases between. The CDR3 region is CASSSQTERLAKNIQYF. The CDR3 DNA is TGTGCCAGCAGTTCTCAGACAGAACGTCTGGCCAAAAACATTCAGTACTTC.

This clone was seen a handful of times. This same CDR3 is encoded by further DNA sequences in the sample. V usage is TRBV6-5 and J usage is TRBJ2-5; 10 bases agree with TRBD2. Germline assignment: CDR1 MNHEY and CDR2 SVGAGI. V trimming: 6 bases; J trimming: 3 bases; junction bases outside the gene matches: 1. CDR3 length equals 13 residues. The CDR3 coding sequence is TGTGCCAGCAGCACTAGCGGGGAAGAGACCCAGTACTTC. Its protein product is CASSTSGEETQYF.

The CDR3 nucleotides are TGTGCCAGCAGCCAAATTTTTGAAGTTAACAACAATGAGCAGTTCTTC. Translating it yields CASSQIFEVNNNEQFF. V and J are TRBV14 and TRBJ2-1, with D hard to call. The germline CDR1 and CDR2 sequences are SGHDN and FVKESK. This CDR3 spans 16 amino acids. V dropped 2 bases and J dropped 5 bases, with 16 bases sitting between them. The complete variable domain, with remaining parts taken from reference TRBV14 and TRBJ2-1, reads EAGVTQFPSHSVIEKGQTVTLRCDPISGHDNLYWYRRVMGKEIKFLLHFVKESKQDESGMPNNRFLAERTGGTYSTLKVQPAELEDSGVYFCASSQIFEVNNNEQFFGPGTRLTVL.

The J gene is TRBJ2-7, the V gene TRBV2; 8 positions match TRBD1. The CDR3 is 15 amino acids. V dropped 7 bases and J dropped 3; count of bases not matched to a gene: 11. Germline-derived CDR1 and CDR2 are SNHLY and FYNNEI. In DNA form, the CDR3 reads TGTGCCAGCACTTTCAGCCAGGGGGCTTTCTACGAGCAGTACTTC. It yields the protein CASTFSQGAFYEQYF.

J is TRBJ2-3 and V is TRBV11-3; a possible D gene is TRBD2 (5 bases). CDR1 and CDR2 from the germline V gene are SGHNT and YENEEA. V shed 5 bases and J shed 1 base, with 22 bases lying between them. The CDR3 is 18 residues long. The CDR3 loop is CASSPSEGFMSGTDTQYF. The DNA for the CDR3 is TGTGCCAGCAGCCCGTCCGAGGGTTTTATGTCGGGCACAGATACGCAGTATTTT.

The V and J genes are TRBV5-1 and TRBJ2-1, with TRBD1 as a possible D gene (6 bases). V lost 2 bases to trimming and J lost 0 bases, with 12 bases between them. This CDR3 comprises 16 residues. Germline loops: CDR1 SGHRS, CDR2 YFSETQ. Written as DNA, the CDR3 is TGCGCCAGCAGCTTACAGGGAGAAAGCTCCTACAATGAGCAGTTCTTC. Its translation is CASSLQGESSYNEQFF.

The chain employs TRBV9 and TRBJ2-1, with D tentatively TRBD1 (5 bases). The CDR3 extends over 14 amino acids. Looked up from germline, CDR1 is SGDLS and CDR2 is YYNGEE. V lost 3 bases and J 4 bases, leaving 11 bases between the germline ends. The CDR3 protein is CASSGGAGYNEQFF. The CDR3 DNA reads TGTGCCAGCAGCGGGGGCGCCGGGTACAATGAGCAGTTCTTC.

The chain couples TRBV2 to TRBJ2-5; the match to TRBD1 covers 7 bases. Looked up from germline, CDR1 is SNHLY and CDR2 is FYNNEI. The junction had 4 bases not matched to a gene; V was cut back by 8 bases and J by 1 base. This CDR3 has 13 residues. The CDR3 reads CASSGDSQETQYF. CDR3 coding DNA: TGTGCCAGCTCTGGGGACAGCCAAGAGACCCAGTACTTC.

This clone showed up just once. The genes are TRBV28 and TRBJ2-7; 11 nucleotides align to TRBD1. The CDR3 covers 16 residues. Germline CDR1 MDHEN, CDR2 SYDVKM. V lost 4 bases and J lost 4; bases outside the gene matches: 9. The CDR3 DNA reads TGTGCCAGCAGTTCTCCCGGACAGGGGGCGCGGTACGAGCAGTACTTC. Amino acids: CASSSPGQGARYEQYF.

This rearrangement joins TRBV9 to TRBJ2-7; TRBD1 agrees at 7 bases. The CDR3 sequence is 14 residues long. V lost 0 bases, J lost 7 bases, and 7 bases stayed unmatched. From germline, CDR1 is SGDLS and CDR2 YYNGEE. The CDR3 protein is CASSVATTGQEQYF. The CDR3, as DNA: TGTGCCAGCAGCGTAGCGACGACAGGGCAGGAGCAGTACTTC.

This clone has only one observation. The chain has TRBV15 and TRBJ1-5, with D possibly TRBD1 on 5 matching bases. Germline V gene lookup returns CDR1 LNHNV and CDR2 YYDKDF (reference sequence). The CDR3 covers 15 residues. Trimming removed 6 bases from V and 0 bases from J, with 12 bases in between. The CDR3: CATRPDRNSNQPQHF. DNA for the CDR3: TGTGCCACCAGACCAGACAGAAATAGCAATCAGCCCCAGCATTTT.

The rearrangement joins TRBV5-1 to TRBJ2-1; a weak D match, TRBD1 (6 bases). The CDR3 sequence is 17 residues long. V was clipped by 6 bases and J by 0 bases, with 19 bases between them. CDR1 SGHRS and CDR2 YFSETQ come from the germline V gene. DNA of the CDR3: TGCGCCAGCACCCCTACCGGACAGTCGAGCTCCTACAATGAGCAGTTCTTC. Amino acid sequence: CASTPTGQSSSYNEQFF.

The J gene is TRBJ1-2, the V gene TRBV19; tentatively, D is TRBD1 (5 bases). Trimming cost V 1 base and J 0 bases, with 18 bases left between them. Germline CDR1 reads LNHDA; CDR2 reads SQIVND (reference sequence). The CDR3 runs to 18 residues. The CDR3 nucleotides read TGTGCCAGTAGTATAGCGATGGACGCCTGGGGCTCTAACTATGGCTACACCTTC. This gives the protein CASSIAMDAWGSNYGYTF.

The DNA of the CDR3 is TGTGCCAGCAGGGACAGACTGAACACTGAAGCTTTCTTT. It is translated as CASRDRLNTEAFF. This chain links TRBV2 with TRBJ1-1, with a weak D call TRBD1 (6 bases). CDR1 SNHLY and CDR2 FYNNEI come from the germline V gene. CDR3 length equals 13 residues. The ends were cut back, 6 bases at V and 0 bases at J, with 8 bases in the middle.

This clone has a handful of counts. The chain employs TRBV19 and TRBJ1-2; D is ambiguous. The CDR3 sequence is 16 residues long. The germline gives CDR1 LNHDA, CDR2 SQIVND (reference sequence). Between the trimmed V and J ends, which lost 6 bases and 8 bases, there was a span of 25 bases. The CDR3 here is CASSKERGLLGFGYTF. CDR3 coding DNA: TGTGCCAGTAGCAAGGAGCGGGGTCTATTGGGATTCGGCTACACCTTC.

As DNA, the CDR3 is TGTGCCAGCAGCTTAAGCCCTAACCTCTACGAGCAGTACTTC. It translates to CASSLSPNLYEQYF. This rearrangement joins TRBV7-9 to TRBJ2-7; D ambiguous. The CDR3 has 14 amino acids. The V end was cut by 2 bases, the J end by 3 bases, with 11 bases between. Germline CDR1 SEHNR, CDR2 FQNEAQ (reference sequence).

This clone was seen only a few times. This sequence joins TRBV7-9 and TRBJ2-7; 8 bases map to TRBD2. The length of the CDR3 is 15 residues. Germline CDR1 reads SEHNR; CDR2 reads FQNEAQ (reference sequence). J gave up 3 bases and V 5 bases, and 9 bases lay outside the gene matches. CDR3 protein: CASSTAGGANYEQYF. The CDR3 coding sequence is TGTGCCAGCAGCACCGCCGGGGGGGCTAACTACGAGCAGTACTTC.

This clone was observed a few times. This chain uses TRBV6-5 with TRBJ1-2; D gene ambiguous. CDR3 length equals 13 residues. Germline V lookup: CDR1 MNHEY, CDR2 SVGAGI. Trimming removed 7 bases from V and 1 base from J, with 10 bases in between. The CDR3 here is CASKVSGNYGYTF. The CDR3, as DNA: TGTGCCAGCAAGGTCAGCGGTAACTATGGCTACACCTTC.

This clone was seen once. The chain is built from TRBV5-1 and TRBJ1-4; D unresolved. Germline lookup yields CDR1 SGHRS and CDR2 YFSETQ. The ends were cut back, 0 bases at V and 3 bases at J, with 3 bases in the middle. The length of the CDR3 is 13 residues. The DNA of the CDR3 is TGCGCCAGCAGCTTGGCCTCTAATGAAAAACTGTTTTTT. Protein: CASSLASNEKLFF.

The chain uses TRBV9 and TRBJ1-1, with 7 bases that match TRBD1. The CDR3 is 14 amino acids. Germline values: CDR1 SGDLS, CDR2 YYNGEE. The V and J ends lost 3 bases and 0 bases, in that order; junction bases with no gene match: 2. The DNA of the CDR3 is TGTGCCAGCAGCGGAACAGGGGTGAACACTGAAGCTTTCTTT. Amino acids: CASSGTGVNTEAFF.

V is TRBV27 and J is TRBJ1-2; 10 positions match TRBD1. J gave up 3 bases and V 10 bases, and 11 bases lay outside the gene matches. The CDR3 runs 15 residues. Germline CDR1 reads MNHEY; CDR2 reads SMNVEV (reference sequence). The CDR3 reads CAKPGTGDIDYGYTF. CDR3 nucleotide sequence: TGTGCCAAACCCGGGACAGGGGATATAGACTATGGCTACACCTTC.

The chain has TRBV2 and TRBJ1-6; 10 nucleotides agree with TRBD1. CDR1 and CDR2 (germline): SNHLY, FYNNEI. There are 17 residues in the CDR3. After removal of 6 bases from V and 7 bases from J, the junction contained 12 bases not matched to a gene. CDR3 protein: CASREPAGTGANSPLHF. CDR3 coding DNA: TGTGCCAGCAGAGAACCAGCGGGGACAGGGGCAAATTCACCCCTCCACTTT.

V gene TRBV19 combines with J gene TRBJ1-5; perhaps TRBD1 as D (5 bases). This CDR3 contains 12 residues. Germline CDR1 reads LNHDA; CDR2 reads SQIVND (reference sequence). V was shortened by 2 bases and J by 9 bases, with 8 bases between the two germline ends. The chain's CDR3 is CASSIRGGPQHF. The CDR3 bases are TGTGCCAGTAGTATAAGGGGAGGGCCCCAGCATTTT.

This sequence joins TRBV29-1 and TRBJ2-5; unclear D gene. CDR3 size: 13 residues. Germline assignment: CDR1 SQVTM and CDR2 ANQGSEA. V was clipped by 1 base and J by 2 bases, with 8 bases between them. CDR3 amino acids: CSVEGQLQETQYF. In DNA form, the CDR3 reads TGCAGCGTTGAAGGACAATTACAAGAGACCCAGTACTTC.

The V call is TRBV10-1, the J call TRBJ2-3, with TRBD2 matching 8 bases. CDR3 size: 16 residues. Germline V lookup: CDR1 WNHNN, CDR2 SYGVQD (reference sequence). With 3 bases clipped from V and 2 bases from J, the junction kept 7 bases outside the gene matches. The CDR3 region is CASSDGLAGSTDTQYF. For the CDR3, the DNA is TGCGCCAGCAGTGACGGGCTAGCGGGCTCCACAGATACGCAGTATTTT.

The chain links TRBV5-1 to TRBJ2-5, with D tentatively TRBD2 (6 bases). The V and J ends lost 4 bases and 2 bases respectively, with 12 bases between them. The V gene's germline CDR1 is SGHRS and CDR2 YFSETQ. The CDR3 has 14 amino acids. CDR3: CASSDGGVQETQYF. CDR3 bases: TGCGCCAGCAGCGACGGAGGGGTTCAAGAGACCCAGTACTTC.

The chain joins TRBV3-1 (or the pseudogene TRBV3-2) to TRBJ2-1; 8 nucleotides align to TRBD2. V lost 3 bases to trimming and J lost 2 bases; unmatched junction nucleotides: 3. The V gene's germline CDR1 is LGHDT and CDR2 YNNKEL (reference sequence). This CDR3 has 15 residues. The CDR3 sequence: CASSHTSGTYNEQFF. Written as DNA, the CDR3 is TGTGCCAGCAGCCATACTAGCGGAACCTACAATGAGCAGTTCTTC.

The gene calls are TRBV18 and TRBJ1-6; 9 nucleotides agree with TRBD1. With 3 bases clipped from V and 7 bases from J, the junction kept 1 base outside the gene matches. Germline CDR1 reads KGHSH; CDR2 reads LQKENI. The CDR3 sequence is 14 residues long. CDR3 sequence reads: CASSPDRGNSPLHF. Here the CDR3 DNA reads TGTGCCAGCTCACCGGACAGGGGAAATTCACCCCTCCACTTT. Variable domain in full (rest from reference TRBV18 and TRBJ1-6): NAGVMQNPRHLVRRRGQEARLRCSPMKGHSHVYWYRQLPEEGLKFMVYLQKENIIDESGMPKERFSAEFPKEGPSILRIQQVVRGDSAAYFCASSPDRGNSPLHFGNGTRLTVT.